The next 10 T cell receptor beta chains were all read from a single sample in a study of T cell responses to AZD1222 COVID-19 vaccine. This table comes from immunoSEQ multiplex PCR, and its TCRdb copy is limited to in-frame clones, with some not included. The data show about 86,000 clones, almost 80% seen once. Specimen: peripheral blood, collected on day 0 of AZD1222 vaccination. Receptors were obtained from an adult in good health.

V usage is TRBV7-9 and J usage is TRBJ2-2, with D possibly being TRBD2 (5 bases). Germline V lookup: CDR1 SEHNR, CDR2 FQNEAQ (reference sequence). Trimming cost V 0 bases and J 7 bases, with 15 bases left between them. This CDR3 region has 16 residues. Here the CDR3 DNA reads TGTGCCAGCAGCTTAGCTCCAGGCGGGTCGGGCGGGGAGCTGTTTTTT. Encoded protein: CASSLAPGGSGGELFF.

The chain combines TRBV27 with TRBJ1-5; D not resolved. CDR1 and CDR2 (germline): MNHEY, SMNVEV (reference sequence). The length of the CDR3 is 14 residues. Trimming took off 4 bases at V and 4 bases at J, with 11 bases between the two ends. The CDR3 DNA follows: TGTGCCAGCAGTTCTAATGGCCTTAATCAGCCCCAGCATTTT. Amino acids: CASSSNGLNQPQHF.

On this clone itself: One junction end disagrees with the germline gene, perhaps due to a read error. The rearrangement joins TRBV7-7 to TRBJ2-2; 8 bases are shared with TRBD1. The germline V gene has CDR1 SSHAT and CDR2 FNYEAQ (reference sequence). The CDR3 loop spans 16 amino acids. Here the CDR3 reads CASSPAGGQGSGQLFF. DNA for the CDR3: TGTGCCAGCAGCCCCGCAGGCGGACAGGGAAGCGGGCAGCTGTTTTTT.

The chain carries TRBV2 and TRBJ2-1, with 7 bases matching TRBD2. Trimming cost V 6 bases and J 0 bases; bases outside gene matches: 2. The CDR3 extends over 14 amino acids. CDR1 and CDR2 from the germline V gene are SNHLY and FYNNEI. The CDR3 loop reads CASRSGISYNEQFF. CDR3 in DNA: TGTGCCAGCAGAAGCGGGATCTCCTACAATGAGCAGTTCTTC.

The chain employs TRBV18 and TRBJ1-2; 7 bases line up with TRBD1. Germline trimming cut 3 bases from V and 4 bases from J; bases unmatched to any gene: 5. CDR3 length equals 14 residues. The germline V gene encodes CDR1 KGHSH and CDR2 LQKENI. In nucleotides, the CDR3 is TGTGCCAGCTCACCGACCAGGGGGGTCTATGGCTACACCTTC. This encodes CASSPTRGVYGYTF.

This chain joins TRBV29-1 and TRBJ2-4; D uncertain. The V end lost 5 bases, the J end lost 0 bases, and 11 bases lay between the germline ends. The germline CDR1 and CDR2 sequences are SQVTM and ANQGSEA. The CDR3 covers 14 residues. CDR3 in DNA: TGCAGCGTTATTGACGGTGTAGCCAAAAACATTCAGTACTTC. It encodes CSVIDGVAKNIQYF.

The genes are TRBV19 and TRBJ2-5; 10 bases line up with TRBD2. The CDR3 has 16 amino acids. Germline trimming cut 4 bases from V and 2 bases from J; bases unmatched to any gene: 7. Germline CDR1 and CDR2: LNHDA and SQIVND (reference sequence). The CDR3 DNA reads TGTGCCAGTAGTAAAAGGTCTAGCGGGAGTCAAGAGACCCAGTACTTC. It encodes CASSKRSSGSQETQYF.

The chain carries TRBV19 and TRBJ1-6, with TRBD1 as a possible D gene (5 bases). The length of the CDR3 is 13 residues. Germline V gives CDR1 LNHDA, CDR2 SQIVND (reference sequence). The V gene lost 11 bases and the J gene lost 7 bases, with 15 bases spanning the gap. CDR3 sequence: CAGGATGNSPLHF. Here the CDR3 DNA reads TGTGCCGGGGGAGCCACGGGCAATTCACCCCTCCACTTT.

This clone occurred a few times. V and J are TRBV3-1 (or the pseudogene TRBV3-2) and TRBJ2-2; D is uncertain. CDR3 length: 12 amino acids. V gave up 4 bases and J gave up 5 bases, with 5 bases separating them. Germline V gene lookup returns CDR1 LGHDT and CDR2 YNNKEL (reference sequence). Here the CDR3 reads CASSLLTGELFF. The DNA for the CDR3 is TGTGCCAGCAGCCTCCTTACCGGGGAGCTGTTTTTT.

This clone was detected only a few times. The chain combines TRBV5-6 with TRBJ2-3; D may be TRBD1 (6 bases). The CDR3 spans 14 residues. V lost 1 base and J 6 bases, leaving 12 bases between the germline ends. Germline values: CDR1 SGHDT, CDR2 YYEEEE. The CDR3 DNA sequence: TGTGCCAGCAGCTTGTTTGGCCAGGGGGATACGCAGTATTTT. Translating gives CASSLFGQGDTQYF.